The clone carrying this T cell receptor (beta chain) was recorded a few times. This sample is part of a study of identical twins. Trimming took 6 bases from V and 1 from J; bases not matched to a gene: 4. The CDR3 extends over 15 amino acids. Germline V CDR1 and CDR2: SGHTA, FQGNSA. A single record per CDR3 protein comes from TCRdb applying MiXCR to the 5' RACE reads. The data show fewer than 250,000 distinct CDR3 sequences, about 7.5% seen once. The data also belong to a second study, concerning yellow fever vaccine responses in identical twins.

Sequences were obtained from CD8+ T cells sorted from blood. The chain combines TRBV7-2 with TRBJ2-3, with 10 nucleotides matching TRBD2. The clonotype originates from a woman aged 18-35 years in good health. The DNA for the CDR3 is TGTGCCAGCAGAGCGACTAGCGGGCGCACAGATACGCAGTATTTT. Its translation: CASRATSGRTDTQYF.